A selection of T cell receptor beta chains follows, all from one sample in a study of CD8 T cells in Susac syndrome. TCRdb recomputed calls from the immunoSEQ multiplex PCR reads with MiXCR, one row per CDR3 protein. The table lists 90,000 to 110,000 distinct CDR3 sequences, 90% to 98% of them singletons, with under 0.1% in the top ten. Input material: CD4+ T cells from PBMCs. These receptors were collected from a human donor in good health. Both conserved end residues are part of each CDR3. Each record gives: J gene, V gene, CDR3 protein.

>TRBJ2-5|TRBV12-3/TRBV12-4
CASSHRGDRGETQYF
>TRBJ2-5|TRBV4-1
CASSQLAGLETQYF
>TRBJ1-5|TRBV2
CASRRGNRGQDQPQHF
>TRBJ1-2|TRBV29-1
CSVEGPGGGYTF
>TRBJ2-3|TRBV7-2
CASSLRPPPGGTDTQYF
>TRBJ2-5|TRBV7-8
CASSPWTGVVQETQYF
>TRBJ2-4|TRBV18
CASSVDRVGGAKNIQYF
>TRBJ1-2|TRBV28
CASSPPGLYGYTF
>TRBJ2-3|TRBV6-1
CASSEDGGVAGTDTQYF
>TRBJ2-5|TRBV2
CASSEGLAGETQYF
>TRBJ2-7|TRBV20-1
CSARARGSFPEQYF
>TRBJ1-3|TRBV12-3/TRBV12-4
CASSLSAGGGNTIYF
>TRBJ2-1|TRBV6-5
CASSRGTSGSNEQFF
>TRBJ2-3|TRBV6-5
CASSYSSGGGPTDTQYF
>TRBJ1-2|TRBV20-1
CSARIPGRGYTF
>TRBJ2-7|TRBV15
CATSRDGTSGTSYEQYF
>TRBJ2-7|TRBV7-7
CASSPRLGVSYEQYF
>TRBJ1-4|TRBV3-1
CASSQDLREKLFF
>TRBJ1-2|TRBV4-2
CASSQDSTRALYGYTF
>TRBJ2-1|TRBV25-1
CARWGNEQFF
>TRBJ2-3|TRBV7-2
CASSLAQRGGRDTQYF
>TRBJ2-3|TRBV7-9
CASSLAGAKFIDTQYF
>TRBJ2-5|TRBV29-1
CSVAVGQGYETQYF
>TRBJ1-1|TRBV2
CASRGIGFFEAFF
>TRBJ2-7|TRBV7-2
CASSSPGTKFYEQYF
>TRBJ1-5|TRBV18
CASSADRGESQPQHF
>TRBJ2-2|TRBV3-1
CASTGTANTGELFF
>TRBJ1-5|TRBV2
CASTPTGASLQPQHF
>TRBJ1-3|TRBV20-1
CSAQAGTGPNTIYF
>TRBJ2-1|TRBV2
CASIPGPPSSYNEQFF
>TRBJ1-1|TRBV12-3/TRBV12-4
CASSPRTGENTEAFF
>TRBJ1-2|TRBV29-1
CSVERAGATFNGYTF
>TRBJ2-5|TRBV5-1
CASSSLTSGQETQYF
>TRBJ2-7|TRBV24-1
CATSDYGVTYEQYF
>TRBJ2-7|TRBV28
CASRTSGYEQYF
>TRBJ2-1|TRBV7-3
CASSPIARGRNEQFF
>TRBJ1-1|TRBV13
CASSSRPGTEAFF
>TRBJ2-3|TRBV18
CASSPYLPDTQYF
>TRBJ1-2|TRBV4-2
CASSQDAYGYTF
>TRBJ1-5|TRBV6-2/TRBV6-3
CASSYSGNGINQPQHF
>TRBJ2-7|TRBV12-3/TRBV12-4
CASGRDYGEQYF
>TRBJ2-3|TRBV9
CASSVSWGGTDTQYF
>TRBJ1-2|TRBV5-4
CASSLRPDRIGGYTF
>TRBJ2-7|TRBV7-3
CASSLMPTYEQYF
>TRBJ2-7|TRBV3-1
CASSQRQGDGDEQYF
>TRBJ2-5|TRBV4-1
CASSLGGLGETQYF
>TRBJ2-3|TRBV27
CASSSPSGRRLNTDTQYF
>TRBJ1-2|TRBV15
CAIGGDSLSYGYTF
>TRBJ2-5|TRBV7-2
CASSHSGSQETQYF
>TRBJ2-2|TRBV29-1
CSVLGTGAGGELFF
>TRBJ1-1|TRBV30
CAWSVSQGITEAFF
>TRBJ1-1|TRBV6-5
CASSNSGGAFF
>TRBJ2-7|TRBV6-5
CASSLAGGPYEQYF
>TRBJ2-3|TRBV5-1
CASSATGQSTDTQYF
>TRBJ2-3|TRBV29-1
CSDSTGGANTQYF
>TRBJ2-5|TRBV29-1
CSVRAQGAGETQYF
>TRBJ2-3|TRBV7-2
CASSVYRGLGTDTQYF
>TRBJ2-4|TRBV4-2
CASSQGTGGDGKNIQYF
>TRBJ2-7|TRBV3-1
CASSQGGRLVSYEQYF